This record covers a single TCR beta chain. Its antigen target is currently unknown. Per-base quality was not reported, and no clone a single base away is much larger than it. This record belongs to a study of OX40 agonist ivuxolimab in advanced cancers. Study-wide context: Ivuxolimab, which targeted the costimulatory receptor OX40 (CD134), was an agonistic, fully human IgG2 monoclonal antibody. Prior anti-PD-1, anti-PD-L1 or anti-CTLA-4 therapy was permitted, and checkpoint inhibitors had been received by 40% to 50% of dose-escalation patients. A male proportion of 70% to 90% and a mean age of around 60 years, ranging from roughly 23 to 79, were recorded for the dose-escalation cohort. The paper describes the monotherapy dose-escalation part (N ≈ 51 patients) of the phase I trial of ivuxolimab. The purpose of peripheral TCRbeta sequencing was to test whether ivuxolimab changed TCR sequence diversity and led to clonal T-cell expansion. Among the roughly 52 dose-escalation patients, around 20 had hepatocellular carcinoma, roughly 15 melanoma, 9 renal cell carcinoma and 9 head and neck cancer. Three dose-escalation patients achieved partial responses, one with hepatocellular carcinoma and two with cutaneous melanoma. Intravenous ivuxolimab was administered to patients every 2 weeks at six dose levels: 0.01, 0.1, 0.3, 1.5, 3 and 10 mg/kg. Overall study outcomes, separate from this receptor: At doses of 0.1 to 3.0 mg/kg, clonal expansion of both CD4+ and CD8+ blood T cells was observed from baseline to week 6. After ivuxolimab, CD8+ T cells had more expanded clones than CD4+ T cells on average. In partial responders in the 0.1-3.0 mg/kg groups, normalized peripheral clonal expansion was found to be among the lowest, especially among CD8+ T cells. Low levels of normalized T-cell clonal expansion were also seen in some nonresponding patients. Antigen specificity was not determined for the clonally expanded peripheral T cells.

V lost 5 bases and J lost 1 base; the stretch between them is 10 bases long. From the cysteine through the phenylalanine, the CDR3 covers 14 amino acids. CDR3 DNA is the only sequence kept; it has 42 bases, read in frame from the first base. Reading the germline V gene (reference sequence) gives CDR1 LNHDA and CDR2 SQIVND. The trial excluded patients who had a history of autoimmune disease or were on systemic immunosuppression. Peripheral blood for TCR sequencing was drawn from every dose cohort at baseline, at cycle 4 day 1 and at cycle 7 day 1. Samples came from an open-label, multicenter, first-in-human phase I dose-escalation trial of ivuxolimab. Adults with locally advanced or metastatic melanoma, renal cell, hepatocellular, or head and neck squamous cell carcinoma were enrolled in the trial. Before TCR sequencing, CD4+ T cells and CD8+ T cells were sorted from peripheral blood as separate populations.

To sequence the TCRbeta CDR3 region, genomic DNA was isolated from the sorted cells. TCRbeta CDR3 regions were sequenced using the immunoSEQ Assay. The table was pulled from immuneACCESS by TCRdb, which kept in-frame rearrangements only. Such tables lose some clones; where checked, under half of the loss comes from unresolved V genes, and the rest has no known cause. Recorded for this sample are around 70,000 clones; more than 65% of them occurred a single time. The ten largest make up approximately 5% of the sample. The source was CD4+ or CD8+ T cells sorted from blood, collected in a trial of the OX40 agonist ivuxolimab. This clonotype was sampled from an adult with an advanced solid tumor such as melanoma, head and neck, liver or kidney cancer. The V and J segments used are TRBV19 and TRBJ2-3; the D gene is perhaps TRBD1, on 5 matching bases. The CDR3 sequence is CASSGTGGTDTQYF. The DNA sequence is TGTGCCAGTAGTGGCACAGGAGGCACAGATACGCAGTATTTT.